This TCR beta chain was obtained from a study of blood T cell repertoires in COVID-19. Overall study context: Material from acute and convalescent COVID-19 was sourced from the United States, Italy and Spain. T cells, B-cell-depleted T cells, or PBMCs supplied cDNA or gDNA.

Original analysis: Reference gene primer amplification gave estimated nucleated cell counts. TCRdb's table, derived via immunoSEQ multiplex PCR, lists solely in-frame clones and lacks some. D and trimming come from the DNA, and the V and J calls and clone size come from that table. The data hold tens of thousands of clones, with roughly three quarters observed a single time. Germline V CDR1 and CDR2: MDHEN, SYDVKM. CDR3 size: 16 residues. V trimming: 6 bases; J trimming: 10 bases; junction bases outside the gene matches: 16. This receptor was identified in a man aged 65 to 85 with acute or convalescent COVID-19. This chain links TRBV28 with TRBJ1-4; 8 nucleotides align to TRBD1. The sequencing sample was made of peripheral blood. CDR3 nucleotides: TGTGCCAGCAGACCCCGACAGGGGCGGGGATTTGTAAAACTGTTTTTT. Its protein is CASRPRQGRGFVKLFF.